Here is one TCR beta chain with its context. This sample is part of a study of blood T cell repertoires in COVID-19. Study-level information: PBMCs, B-cell-depleted T cells, or T cells were the source of the cDNA or gDNA that made up the material.

Residents of 20 to 25 US areas, aged about 18 to 89 years, made up the participants. Cohorts were based on clinical histories the participants reported. Per the study methods: Quantification of nucleated cells was approximated via reference gene primer amplification. Here immunoSEQ multiplex PCR was the method, and the copy in TCRdb shows in-frame clones only, minus some. V and J calls and clone size come straight from that table; D and trimming were deduced from the DNA. In the table there are some 130,000 clones, about 88% of which are singletons. CDR3 length: 14 amino acids. V gave up 6 bases and J gave up 7 bases, with 13 bases separating them. Germline V lookup: CDR1 LGHDT, CDR2 YNNKEL (reference sequence).

Input material: PBMCs or T cells enriched from blood (not recorded which). This TCR derives from a man in his forties with acute COVID-19. The rearrangement joins TRBV3-1 (or the pseudogene TRBV3-2) to TRBJ1-6; D gene uncertain. Here the CDR3 reads CASSLGSGNSPLHF. The CDR3 region has the DNA TGTGCCAGCAGTCTCGGGAGTGGGAATTCACCCCTCCACTTT.